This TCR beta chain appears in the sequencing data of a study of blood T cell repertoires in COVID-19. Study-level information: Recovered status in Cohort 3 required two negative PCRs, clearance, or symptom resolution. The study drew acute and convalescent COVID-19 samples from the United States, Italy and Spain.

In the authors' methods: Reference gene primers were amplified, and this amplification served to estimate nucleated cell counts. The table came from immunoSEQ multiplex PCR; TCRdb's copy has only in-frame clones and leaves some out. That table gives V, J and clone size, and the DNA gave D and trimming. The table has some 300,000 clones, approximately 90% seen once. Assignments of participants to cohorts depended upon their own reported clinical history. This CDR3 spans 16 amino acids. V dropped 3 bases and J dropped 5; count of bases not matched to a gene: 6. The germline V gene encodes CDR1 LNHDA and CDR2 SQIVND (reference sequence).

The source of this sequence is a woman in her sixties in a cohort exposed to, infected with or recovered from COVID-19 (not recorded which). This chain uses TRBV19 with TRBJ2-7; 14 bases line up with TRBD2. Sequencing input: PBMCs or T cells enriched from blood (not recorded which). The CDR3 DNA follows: TGTGCCAGTAGTATCCGGACTAGCGGGAGGCCTCACGAGCAGTACTTC. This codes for CASSIRTSGRPHEQYF.